This TCR beta chain was obtained from a study of blood T cell repertoires in COVID-19. For the study at large: Samples of COVID-19 (acute and convalescent) were obtained from the United States, Italy and Spain. Nucleic acid was either cDNA or gDNA, and it came from T cells, B-cell-depleted T cells, or PBMCs.

There are 13 residues in the CDR3. Germline V CDR1 and CDR2: GTSNPN, SVGIG (reference sequence). The V and J ends lost 0 bases and 3 bases respectively, with 8 bases between them. How the authors handled the data: Reference gene primer amplification yielded estimated nucleated cell counts. Some clones are missing from TCRdb's copy, which holds only in-frame ones; the method was immunoSEQ multiplex PCR. V and J calls and clone size are as listed in that table; D and trimming were resolved from the DNA. The sample holds around 250,000 clones; around 80% are singletons and the top ten take around 7.9%. The rearrangement joins TRBV30 to TRBJ1-1, with D possibly being TRBD1 (6 bases). This clonotype originated in a man in his forties with active or convalescent COVID-19. Material: peripheral blood. For the CDR3, the DNA is TGTGCCTGGAGTGTACAGGGTTACACTGAAGCTTTCTTT. Translation gives CAWSVQGYTEAFF.